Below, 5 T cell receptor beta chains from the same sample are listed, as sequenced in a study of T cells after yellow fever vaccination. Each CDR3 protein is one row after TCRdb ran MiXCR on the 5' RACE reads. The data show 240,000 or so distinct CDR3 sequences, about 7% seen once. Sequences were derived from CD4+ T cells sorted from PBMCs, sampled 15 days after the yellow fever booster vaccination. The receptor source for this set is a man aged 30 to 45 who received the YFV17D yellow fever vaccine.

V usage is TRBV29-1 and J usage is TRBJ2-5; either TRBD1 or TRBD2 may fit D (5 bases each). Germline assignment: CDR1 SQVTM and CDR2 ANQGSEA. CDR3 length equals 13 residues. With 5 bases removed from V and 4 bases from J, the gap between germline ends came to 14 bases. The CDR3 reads CSVKRTRLETQYF. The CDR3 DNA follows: TGCAGCGTTAAGCGGACAAGGCTAGAGACCCAGTACTTC. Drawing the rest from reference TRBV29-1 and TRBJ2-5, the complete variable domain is SAVISQKPSRDICQRGTSLTIQCQVDSQVTMMFWYRQQPGQSLTLIATANQGSEATYESGFVIDKFPISRPNLTFSTLTVSNMSPEDSSIYLCSVKRTRLETQYFGPGTRLLVL.

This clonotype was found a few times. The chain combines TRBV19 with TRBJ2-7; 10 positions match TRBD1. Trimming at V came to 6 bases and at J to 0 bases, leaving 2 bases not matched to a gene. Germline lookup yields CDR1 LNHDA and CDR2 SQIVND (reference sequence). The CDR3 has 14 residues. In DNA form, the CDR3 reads TGTGCCAGTAGGGGACAGGGGAGCTCCTACGAGCAGTACTTC. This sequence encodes CASRGQGSSYEQYF.

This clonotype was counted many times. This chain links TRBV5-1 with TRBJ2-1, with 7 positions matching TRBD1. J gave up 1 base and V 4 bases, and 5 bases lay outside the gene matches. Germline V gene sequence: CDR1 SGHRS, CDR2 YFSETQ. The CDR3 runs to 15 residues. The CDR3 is CASSNGTASYNEQFF. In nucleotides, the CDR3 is TGCGCCAGCAGCAACGGGACAGCTTCCTACAATGAGCAGTTCTTC.

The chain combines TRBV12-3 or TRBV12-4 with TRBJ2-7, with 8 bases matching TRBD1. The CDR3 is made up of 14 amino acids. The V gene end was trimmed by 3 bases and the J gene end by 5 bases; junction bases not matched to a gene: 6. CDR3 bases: TGTGCCAGCAGTTTCAGACAGGGGATCCACGAGCAGTACTTC. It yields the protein CASSFRQGIHEQYF.

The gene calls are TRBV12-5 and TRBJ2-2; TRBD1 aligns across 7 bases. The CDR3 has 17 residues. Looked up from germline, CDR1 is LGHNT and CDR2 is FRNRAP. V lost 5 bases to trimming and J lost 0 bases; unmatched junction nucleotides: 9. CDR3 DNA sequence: TGTGCTAGTGGTCTCGGGACAGAATCTACGAACACCGGGGAGCTGTTTTTT. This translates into CASGLGTESTNTGELFF.